This T cell receptor beta chain was profiled in a study of Ad26.COV2.S vaccination and SARS-CoV-2 variants. Study in general: Sample donor was a member of the COV1001 Ad26.COV2.S trial arm. Intramuscular Ad26.COV2.S doses were given once or twice, 56 days apart.

TCRdb's copy holds only in-frame clones and misses some; the assay was immunoSEQ multiplex PCR. The sample has hundreds of thousands of clones, 75% to 90% seen once. Stated treatment: about 20 received Ad26.COV2.S at low or high dose, single or two shots; about 5 received placebo; per-sample allocation not given. Collection of samples fell on day 63 after the first vaccine or placebo injection. Based in Boston, the donor was an adult of 18-55 years. The study used a vaccine consisting of an Ad26 vector that expressed Wuhan-strain SARS-CoV-2 spike. The CDR3 length is 20 residues. The J gene is TRBJ2-7, the V gene TRBV1. TRBV1 is deemed a pseudogene. Sequenced material: peripheral blood, taken in a trial of Ad26.COV2.S vaccine versus placebo. The TCR was taken from a person aged 18-60 years who received the Ad26.COV2.S COVID-19 vaccine or a placebo. DNA of the CDR3: TGCACCAGCAGCCAAGGGGCCCCCGAGGTAGCACCGACCGCCAACTACGAGCAGTACGTC. This sequence encodes CTSSQGAPEVAPTANYEQYV.